A single T cell receptor beta chain is shown here with its context. Its antigen is not identified. This record belongs to a study of shared clonotypes between healthy human individuals. V shed 4 bases and J shed 1 base, with 21 bases lying between them. The CDR3 runs to 18 residues. Profiling relied on immunoSEQ multiplex PCR, and the TCRdb table lists in-frame clones only, not all of them. The table records 1.5 million to 2.5 million clones, less than 95% of them present only once. Naivety among CD8 cells was defined by CD45RO negativity and positive CCR7 selection, thereby excluding terminally differentiated effector memory CD45RA+ cells. Adults of Caucasian background living in Nashville, Tennessee made up all donors. Overall study results and limits: Relative to memory subsets, naive subsets generally showed larger estimated richness.

The sequenced material came from naive CD8+ T cells sorted from blood. The TCR originated in a man between 18 and 29 years old in good health. The chain carries TRBV5-3 and TRBJ1-5, with a possible D match to TRBD1 (5 bases). TRBV5-3 is noted as an ORF with a role that remains uncertain. This CDR3 reads CARSLGAAGSRSNQPQHF. The CDR3 coding sequence is TGTGCCAGAAGCCTCGGGGCCGCGGGGTCCCGGAGCAATCAGCCCCAGCATTTT.